This TCR beta chain was sequenced during a study of blood T cell repertoires in COVID-19. Study at large: Material from acute and convalescent COVID-19 was sourced from the United States, Italy and Spain. T cells, B-cell-depleted T cells, or PBMCs provided the cDNA or gDNA that served as material.

Germline trimming cut 5 bases from V and 6 bases from J; bases unmatched to any gene: 10. The CDR3 has 15 residues. Looked up from germline, CDR1 is SGHAT and CDR2 is FQDESV (reference sequence). Per the original data handling: Scientists estimated how many nucleated cells there were by amplifying reference gene primers. Measured with immunoSEQ multiplex PCR; TCRdb has only the in-frame clones, and not every one. V and J calls and clone size are as listed in that table; D and trimming were resolved from the DNA. This table holds 130,000 or so clones, 88% found once. J is TRBJ2-1 and V is TRBV11-1, with 7 bases fitting TRBD2. Sequenced: peripheral blood. The source of this sequence is a man aged 55 to 70 with active or convalescent COVID-19. The CDR3 sequence: CASSVRTRSSNEQFF. Here the CDR3 DNA reads TGTGCCAGCAGCGTAAGGACTAGGTCTAGCAATGAGCAGTTCTTC.